This T cell receptor (beta chain) was obtained from a study of blood T cells in healthy people across ages. With a J-beta primer mix and a sample-barcoded 5' primer, a second PCR ran roughly 6 to 11 cycles. MiXCR, run by TCRdb on the 5' RACE reads, gives a single entry per CDR3 protein. The table records 1.5 million to 2 million distinct CDR3 sequences, roughly 28% of them present only once. The CDR3 covers 14 residues. The germline gives CDR1 SGHKS, CDR2 YYEKEE (reference sequence). V was shortened by 0 bases and J by 8 bases, with 12 bases between the two germline ends. This clonotype came up a few times.

This chain joins TRBV5-5 and TRBJ2-1; D is possibly TRBD1 (5 bases). The sequence was obtained from a woman under 40 in good health. Sample: blood. The DNA of the CDR3 is TGTGCCAGCAGCTTGGTGGTGGGGCGAGATGAGCAGTTCTTC. It encodes CASSLVVGRDEQFF.